Below, one T cell receptor beta chain is given with its context. Its target is unknown. This sample is part of a study of T cell responses to AZD1222 COVID-19 vaccine. Study-wide points: Spike-specific TCR breadth and depth rose after two AZD1222 doses. Repertoires in all cases were sampled only once the peak T cell response had passed.

Germline assignment: CDR1 SGHTA and CDR2 FQGNSA. Trimming cost V 4 bases and J 2 bases, with 6 bases left between them. This CDR3 comprises 13 residues. This table comes from immunoSEQ multiplex PCR, and its TCRdb copy is limited to in-frame clones, with some not included. The sample yields some 97,000 clones, approximately 87% seen once. The receptor's source is an adult in good health. Sequencing was performed on peripheral blood, taken on day 0 of AZD1222 vaccination. The chain links TRBV7-2 to TRBJ2-1, with a possible D match to TRBD2 (6 bases). The CDR3: CASSWTTYNEQFF. The CDR3 coding sequence is TGTGCCAGCAGCTGGACTACCTACAATGAGCAGTTCTTC. Full variable domain (remainder filled in from reference TRBV7-2 and TRBJ2-1): GAGVSQSPSNKVTEKGKDVELRCDPISGHTALYWYRQSLGQGLEFLIYFQGNSAPDKSGLPSDRFSAERTGGSVSTLTIQRTQQEDSAVYLCASSWTTYNEQFFGPGTRLTVL.